The clone carrying this TCR beta chain has at least ten counts. Its cognate antigen is unknown. These data come from a study of read filtering for tumor transcriptome and immune sequencing. Study conclusions and caveats: Compared with RNA-seq, IR-seq gave much higher clonotype depth and reliability.

This library used roughly 0.4 ug RNA and molecular barcoded adaptors spanning alpha/delta and beta/gamma chains. TCRdb reanalysed the reads using MiXCR and keeps one entry per CDR3 protein. The sample shows tens of thousands of distinct CDR3 sequences, about 14% of them seen only once. Trimming took off 4 bases at V and 6 bases at J, with 15 bases between the two ends. The germline V gene has CDR1 DFQATT and CDR2 SNEGSKA (reference sequence). The CDR3 spans 13 residues. Sequencing input: a population of CD138-negative cells sorted from bone marrow. The clonotype was recovered from a donor over 35 with multiple myeloma. V gene TRBV20-1 combines with J gene TRBJ1-2; a possible D gene is TRBD1 (5 bases). This chain's CDR3 is CSATAGIRHGYTF. The DNA for the CDR3 is TGCAGTGCTACGGCAGGGATACGACATGGCTACACCTTC.